The present entry profiles one TCR beta chain with its context. Its antigen is unidentified. This specimen belongs to a study of cytomegalovirus exposure and HLA in healthy donors. Study-wide findings and caveats: HLA restriction was apparent for most CMV-associated TCR beta chains in a later analysis. Using the classifier, cytomegalovirus status was reportedly diagnosed with high specificity and sensitivity. In an earlier analysis, most TCR beta V segments were productive about 87% or about 30% of the time.

This CDR3 spans 15 amino acids. Deletions cut 5 bases from V and 7 bases from J, with 20 bases between. Germline assignment: CDR1 PRHDT and CDR2 FYEKMQ (reference sequence). In the PCR, 60 Vbeta and 13 Jbeta primers were used. Assay: immunoSEQ multiplex PCR; the TCRdb copy retains only in-frame clones and omits some. Seen here are about 180,000 clones, around 80% observed once, and the top ten hold about 1.3%. The chain links TRBV13 to TRBJ2-5; a weak D match, TRBD2 (5 bases). The sequence came from a girl between 10 and 17 years old in good health and CMV-seropositive. Specimen: PBMCs. CDR3 amino acids: CASSPELEESGTQYF. Here the CDR3 DNA reads TGTGCCAGCAGCCCCGAACTTGAGGAAAGCGGGACCCAGTACTTC.